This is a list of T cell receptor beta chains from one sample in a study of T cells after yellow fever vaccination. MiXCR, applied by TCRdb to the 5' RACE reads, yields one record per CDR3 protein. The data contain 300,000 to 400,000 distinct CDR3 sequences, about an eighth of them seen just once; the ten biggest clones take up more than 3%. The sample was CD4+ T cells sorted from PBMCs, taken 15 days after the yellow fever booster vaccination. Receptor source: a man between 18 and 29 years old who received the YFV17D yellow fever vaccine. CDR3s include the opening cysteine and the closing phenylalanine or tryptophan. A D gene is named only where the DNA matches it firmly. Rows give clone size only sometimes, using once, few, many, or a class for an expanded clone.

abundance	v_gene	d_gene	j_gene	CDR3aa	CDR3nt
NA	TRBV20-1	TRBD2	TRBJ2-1	CSARVPSGVQFF	TGCAGTGCTAGAGTGCCTAGCGGGGTACAGTTCTTC
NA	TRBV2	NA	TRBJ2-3	CASRSRESTDTQYF	TGTGCCAGCAGGTCCAGGGAGAGCACAGATACGCAGTATTTT
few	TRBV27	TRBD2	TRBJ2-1	CASSKRGATLVEQFF	TGTGCCAGCAGCAAGCGGGGGGCGACCTTGGTGGAGCAGTTCTTC
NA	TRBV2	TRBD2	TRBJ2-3	CASSERGYTQYF	TGTGCCAGCAGTGAGCGGGGGTATACGCAGTATTTT
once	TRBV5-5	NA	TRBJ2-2	CASNRDSLATGELFF	TGTGCCAGCAATCGGGACTCGCTGGCCACCGGGGAGCTGTTTTTT
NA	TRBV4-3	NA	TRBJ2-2	CASSQETGANTGELFF	TGCGCCAGCAGCCAAGAGACGGGGGCCAACACCGGGGAGCTGTTTTTT
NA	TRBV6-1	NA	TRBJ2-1	CASNLLPNLNEQFF	TGTGCCAGCAACTTACTCCCGAACTTGAATGAGCAGTTCTTC
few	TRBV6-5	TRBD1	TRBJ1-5	CASSYSIPQGINQPQHF	TGTGCCAGCAGTTACTCGATTCCACAGGGGATAAACCAGCCCCAGCATTTT
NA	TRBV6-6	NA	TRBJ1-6	CATNAQVYNSPLHF	TGTGCCACTAACGCACAGGTATATAATTCACCCCTCCACTTT
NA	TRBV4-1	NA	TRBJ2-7	CASSQDRVDYEQYF	TGCGCCAGCAGCCAAGACAGGGTAGACTACGAGCAGTACTTC
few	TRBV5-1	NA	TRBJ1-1	CASSTDYVANTEAFF	TGCGCCAGTTCGACGGACTACGTGGCGAACACTGAAGCTTTCTTT
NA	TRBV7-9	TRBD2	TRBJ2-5	CASSFWASGGPRETQYF	TGTGCCAGCAGCTTCTGGGCTAGCGGGGGGCCAAGAGAGACCCAGTACTTC
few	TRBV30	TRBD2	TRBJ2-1	CAWSSQLAGYHNEQFF	TGTGCCTGGAGTTCCCAGCTAGCGGGGTACCACAATGAGCAGTTCTTC
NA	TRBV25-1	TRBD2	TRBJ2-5	CASSEFTSGDPTLETQYF	TGTGCCAGCAGTGAATTTACTAGCGGGGATCCGACCTTAGAGACCCAGTACTTC
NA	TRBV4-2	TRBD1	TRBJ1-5	CASSQGWRDRASGQPQHF	TGTGCCAGCAGCCAAGGTTGGAGGGACAGGGCCTCCGGTCAGCCCCAGCATTTT
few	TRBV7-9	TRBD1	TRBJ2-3	CASSLKGTGGADTQYF	TGTGCCAGCAGCTTAAAAGGGACAGGGGGAGCAGATACGCAGTATTTT
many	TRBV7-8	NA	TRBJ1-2	CASSLGGDGPGYGYTF	TGTGCCAGCAGCTTAGGAGGGGACGGCCCAGGGTATGGCTACACCTTC
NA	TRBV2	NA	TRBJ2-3	CASSVVRGAPDTQYF	TGTGCCAGCAGTGTAGTTAGGGGAGCCCCAGATACGCAGTATTTT
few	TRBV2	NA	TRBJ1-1	CASSEDVNTEAFF	TGTGCCAGCAGTGAAGATGTGAACACTGAAGCTTTCTTT
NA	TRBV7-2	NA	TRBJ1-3	CASSPRQVLSGNTIYF	TGTGCCAGCAGCCCTAGGCAGGTCCTCTCTGGAAACACCATATATTTT
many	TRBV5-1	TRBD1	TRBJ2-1	CASKGAKSSSYNEQFF	TGCGCCAGCAAGGGGGCCAAATCGAGCTCCTACAATGAGCAGTTCTTC
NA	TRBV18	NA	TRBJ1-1	CASSPNRKNTEAFF	TGTGCCAGCTCACCCAACAGAAAGAACACTGAAGCTTTCTTT
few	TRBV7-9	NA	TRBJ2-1	CASSAPGITLVEQFF	TGTGCCAGCAGCGCTCCCGGGATCACGCTGGTTGAGCAGTTCTTC
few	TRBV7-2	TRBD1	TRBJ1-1	CASSLEYHRGAEAFF	TGTGCCAGCAGCTTAGAGTATCACAGGGGGGCTGAAGCTTTCTTT
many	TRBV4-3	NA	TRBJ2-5	CASSQGTYQETQYF	TGCGCCAGCAGCCAAGGGACTTACCAAGAGACCCAGTACTTC
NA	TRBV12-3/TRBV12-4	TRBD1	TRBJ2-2	CASSFGGQAPGELFF	TGTGCCAGCAGTTTCGGAGGACAGGCCCCCGGGGAGCTGTTTTTT
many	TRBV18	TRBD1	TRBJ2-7	CASSPPGQGRSEQYF	TGTGCCAGCTCACCTCCGGGACAGGGACGTTCCGAGCAGTACTTC
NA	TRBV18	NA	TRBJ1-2	CASSPPLNSGYTF	TGTGCCAGCTCACCACCGTTGAATTCTGGCTACACCTTC
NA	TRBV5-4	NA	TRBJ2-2	CARGRGQNTGELFF	TGTGCCAGGGGGCGGGGGCAGAACACCGGGGAGCTGTTTTTT
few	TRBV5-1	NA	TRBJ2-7	CASSGPGDYEQYF	TGCGCCAGCAGCGGCCCGGGGGACTACGAGCAGTACTTC
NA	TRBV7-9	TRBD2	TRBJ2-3	CASFRTSGARTDTQYF	TGTGCCAGCTTCCGGACTAGCGGGGCCCGCACAGATACGCAGTATTTT
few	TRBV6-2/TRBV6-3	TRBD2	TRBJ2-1	CASSTRTSGGTASYNEQFF	TGTGCCAGCAGTACTCGGACTAGCGGGGGGACAGCTTCCTACAATGAGCAGTTCTTC
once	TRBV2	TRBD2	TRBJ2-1	CAPGGGSYNEQFF	TGTGCTCCCGGGGGGGGCTCCTACAATGAGCAGTTCTTC
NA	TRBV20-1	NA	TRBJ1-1	CSATTSPGTEAFF	TGCAGTGCTACGACATCTCCGGGCACTGAAGCTTTCTTT
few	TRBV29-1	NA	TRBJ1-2	CSVVVSPPVYGYTF	TGCAGCGTTGTGGTCAGCCCACCGGTCTATGGCTACACCTTC
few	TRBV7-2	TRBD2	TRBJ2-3	CASSRTGAGGGTDTQYF	TGTGCCAGCAGCCGAACGGGGGCGGGGGGCGGCACAGATACGCAGTATTTT
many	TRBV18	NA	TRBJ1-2	CASSPGDGYTF	TGTGCCAGCTCACCAGGGGATGGCTACACCTTC
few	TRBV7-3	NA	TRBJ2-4	CASSPTGSLAKNIQYF	TGTGCCAGCAGTCCGACAGGCTCCCTAGCCAAAAACATTCAGTACTTC
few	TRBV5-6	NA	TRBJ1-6	CASTNRGGNSPLHF	TGTGCCAGCACCAATAGGGGCGGGAATTCACCCCTCCACTTT
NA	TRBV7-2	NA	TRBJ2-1	CASSTSGREQFF	TGTGCCAGCAGCACCTCGGGGAGGGAGCAGTTCTTC
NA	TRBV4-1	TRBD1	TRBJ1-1	CASSQPGQGTEAFF	TGCGCCAGCAGCCAACCGGGACAGGGAACTGAAGCTTTCTTT
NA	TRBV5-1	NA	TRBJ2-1	CASSLDLSSYNEQFF	TGCGCCAGCAGCTTGGATCTCAGCTCCTACAATGAGCAGTTCTTC
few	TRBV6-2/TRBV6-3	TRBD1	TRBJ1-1	CASSPGQGAWTEAFF	TGTGCCAGCAGTCCGGGACAGGGGGCTTGGACTGAAGCTTTCTTT
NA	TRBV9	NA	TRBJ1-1	CASSEGRGSNTEAFF	TGTGCCAGCAGCGAGGGACGGGGCTCCAACACTGAAGCTTTCTTT
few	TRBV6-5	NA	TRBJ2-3	CASSPPGARGDTQYF	TGTGCCAGCAGTCCTCCGGGGGCCAGGGGAGATACGCAGTATTTT
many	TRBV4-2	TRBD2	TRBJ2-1	CASSQGLAAYNEQFF	TGTGCCAGCAGCCAGGGACTAGCGGCCTACAATGAGCAGTTCTTC
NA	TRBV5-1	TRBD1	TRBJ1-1	CASSSTDRANTEAFF	TGCGCCAGCAGCTCGACCGACAGGGCGAACACTGAAGCTTTCTTT
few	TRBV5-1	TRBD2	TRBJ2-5	CASSTGLAGNQETQYF	TGCGCCAGCAGCACAGGACTAGCGGGGAACCAAGAGACCCAGTACTTC
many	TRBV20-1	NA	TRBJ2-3	CSARWGPGTDTQYF	TGCAGTGCTAGGTGGGGCCCGGGAACAGATACGCAGTATTTT
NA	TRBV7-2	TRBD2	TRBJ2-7	CASSSLAGGYYEQYF	TGTGCCAGCAGCTCGCTAGCGGGGGGATACTACGAGCAGTACTTC
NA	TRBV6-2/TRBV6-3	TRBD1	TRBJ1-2	CASSPGTGAIFYTF	TGTGCCAGCAGCCCCGGGACAGGCGCAATTTTCTACACCTTC
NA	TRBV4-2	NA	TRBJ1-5	CASSQDPQGSQPQHF	TGTGCCAGCAGCCAAGACCCCCAAGGATCCCAGCCCCAGCATTTT
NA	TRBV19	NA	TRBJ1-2	CASSIAGAGNYGYTF	TGTGCCAGTAGTATTGCTGGGGCAGGGAACTATGGCTACACCTTC